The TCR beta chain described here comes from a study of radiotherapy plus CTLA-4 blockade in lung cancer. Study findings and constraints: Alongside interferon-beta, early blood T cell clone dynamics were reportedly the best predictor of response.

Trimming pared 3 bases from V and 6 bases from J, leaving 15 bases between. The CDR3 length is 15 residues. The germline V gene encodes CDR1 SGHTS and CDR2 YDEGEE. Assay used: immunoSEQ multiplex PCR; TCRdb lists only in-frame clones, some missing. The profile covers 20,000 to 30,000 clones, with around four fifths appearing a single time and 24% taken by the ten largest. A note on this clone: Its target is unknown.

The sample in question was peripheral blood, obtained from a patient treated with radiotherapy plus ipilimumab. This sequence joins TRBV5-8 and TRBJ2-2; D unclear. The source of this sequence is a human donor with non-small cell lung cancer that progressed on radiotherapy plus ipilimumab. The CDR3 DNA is TGTGCCAGCAGCTCCCTGCGCGCGGTGTCCGGGGAGCTGTTTTTT. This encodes CASSSLRAVSGELFF.